What follows are 27 T cell receptor beta chains derived from one specimen sequenced in a study of CD8 T cells in ankylosing spondylitis. TCRdb reprocessed the 5' RACE reads with MiXCR, giving one entry per CDR3 protein. The data contain about 320,000 distinct CDR3 sequences, around 10% of them singletons. The sample was blood, either unsorted or a sorted T cell fraction (not recorded which). Every receptor here comes from a female donor with ankylosing spondylitis or in good health (not recorded which).

A few counts support this clonotype. The rearrangement joins TRBV6-1 to TRBJ1-2; 8 bases line up with TRBD1. V lost 6 bases to trimming and J lost 4 bases; unmatched junction nucleotides: 16. Germline values: CDR1 MNHNS, CDR2 SASEGT. This CDR3 comprises 17 residues. CDR3 bases: TGTGCCAGCAGAGCTACCCCAGGACAGGGAAGGCTCTATGGCTACACCTTC. Its protein is CASRATPGQGRLYGYTF.

This clonotype was seen more than once but under ten times. The chain employs TRBV20-1 and TRBJ2-1; 8 nucleotides line up with TRBD1. The germline gives CDR1 DFQATT, CDR2 SNEGSKA (reference sequence). Trimming removed 3 bases from V and 2 bases from J; junction bases left unmatched: 9. The CDR3 covers 16 residues. Written as DNA, the CDR3 is TGCAGTGCTAGCCGGGCTCAACAGGGGGCCTACAATGAGCAGTTCTTC. Its translation: CSASRAQQGAYNEQFF.

This clonotype was observed at least ten times. The chain employs TRBV9 and TRBJ1-2; D uncertain. V lost 2 bases and J 1 base, leaving 6 bases between the germline ends. This CDR3 is built from 13 residues. From germline, CDR1 is SGDLS and CDR2 YYNGEE. CDR3 sequence (DNA): TGTGCCAGCAGCGTGCTCGATAACTATGGCTACACCTTC. This translates into CASSVLDNYGYTF. Filled out from reference TRBV9 and TRBJ1-2, the complete variable domain reads DSGVTQTPKHLITATGQRVTLRCSPRSGDLSVYWYQQSLDQGLQFLIQYYNGEERAKGNILERFSAQQFPDLHSELNLSSLELGDSALYFCASSVLDNYGYTFGSGTRLTVV.

This clonotype was seen ten or more times. The chain recombines TRBV29-1 with TRBJ2-7; the match to TRBD2 covers 8 bases. CDR1 SQVTM and CDR2 ANQGSEA come from the germline V gene. Germline trimming cut 6 bases from V and 2 bases from J; bases unmatched to any gene: 6. This CDR3 is built from 13 residues. This CDR3 is CSVHSGKTYEQYF. The CDR3 DNA reads as TGCAGCGTACATAGCGGGAAGACCTACGAGCAGTACTTC.

There are many counts of this clonotype. This sequence joins TRBV29-1 and TRBJ2-2, with TRBD1 as a possible D gene (5 bases). The CDR3 spans 13 residues. Germline V CDR1 and CDR2: SQVTM, ANQGSEA. Trimming pared 7 bases from V and 4 bases from J, leaving 13 bases between. CDR3 nucleotide sequence: TGCAGCGGTCAAGGGGTCCCCACCGGGGAGCTGTTTTTT. Its protein is CSGQGVPTGELFF.

The table lists this clonotype with a few counts. The rearrangement joins TRBV7-8 to TRBJ2-4, with 8 bases that match TRBD1. The CDR3 has 18 residues. CDR1 and CDR2 (germline): SGHVS, FQNEAQ. Trimming removed 1 base from V and 0 bases from J; junction bases left unmatched: 8. The CDR3 protein is CASSLVRGQIAAKNIQYF. DNA of the CDR3: TGTGCCAGCAGCTTAGTCAGGGGGCAGATCGCAGCCAAAAACATTCAGTACTTC. The full variable domain, rest sourced from reference TRBV7-8 and TRBJ2-4, is GAGVSQSPRYKVAKRGQDVALRCDPISGHVSLFWYQQALGQGPEFLTYFQNEAQLDKSGLPSDRFFAERPEGSVSTLKIQRTQQEDSAVYLCASSLVRGQIAAKNIQYFGAGTRLSVL.

This clonotype was detected a few times. The chain joins TRBV2 to TRBJ2-1; TRBD2 aligns across 9 bases. The V gene end was trimmed by 3 bases and the J gene end by 5 bases; junction bases not matched to a gene: 5. Germline V CDR1 and CDR2: SNHLY, FYNNEI. The CDR3 is 15 amino acids. CDR3 in amino acids: CASSERSGGHNEQFF. The CDR3 bases are TGTGCCAGCAGTGAGCGTAGCGGGGGCCACAATGAGCAGTTCTTC.

This clonotype has only a few counts. V usage is TRBV27 and J usage is TRBJ2-1; 8 nucleotides match TRBD2. The junction had 10 bases not matched to a gene; V was cut back by 6 bases and J by 6 bases. The CDR3 length is 15 residues. Germline CDR1 and CDR2: MNHEY and SMNVEV (reference sequence). This chain's CDR3 is CASSPPRGGTNEQFF. For the CDR3, the DNA is TGTGCCAGCAGCCCTCCCCGGGGGGGCACCAATGAGCAGTTCTTC.

This clonotype turned up a few times. The chain recombines TRBV5-1 with TRBJ2-1; D gene ambiguous. The V end lost 2 bases, the J end lost 0 bases, and 9 bases lay between the germline ends. The length of the CDR3 is 15 residues. The germline V gene has CDR1 SGHRS and CDR2 YFSETQ. The CDR3 here is CASSLNPSSYNEQFF. CDR3 nucleotides: TGCGCCAGCAGCTTAAACCCGAGCTCCTACAATGAGCAGTTCTTC.

This clonotype was detected many times. The chain joins TRBV5-1 to TRBJ1-5, with D possibly being TRBD1 (6 bases). V was shortened by 4 bases and J by 2 bases, with 13 bases between the two germline ends. Germline V lookup: CDR1 SGHRS, CDR2 YFSETQ. This CDR3 is 15 amino acids long. In DNA, the CDR3 is TGCGCCAGCAGCCAGGGGACATACGGCAATCAGCCCCAGCATTTT. Protein: CASSQGTYGNQPQHF.

This clonotype was observed many times. V and J are TRBV3-1 and TRBJ1-2, with D perhaps matching TRBD1 (6 bases). The V gene's germline CDR1 is LGHDT and CDR2 YNNKEL (reference sequence). There are 16 residues in the CDR3. Deletions cut 0 bases from V and 2 bases from J, with 13 bases between. CDR3 coding DNA: TGTGCCAGCAGCCAAGATCCCGGACAGCGAAACTATGGCTACACCTTC. Residues: CASSQDPGQRNYGYTF. The variable domain in full, with the rest retrieved from reference TRBV3-1 and TRBJ1-2, is DTAVSQTPKYLVTQMGNDKSIKCEQNLGHDTMYWYKQDSKKFLKIMFSYNNKELIINETVPNRFSPKSPDKAHLNLHINSLELGDSAVYFCASSQDPGQRNYGYTFGSGTRLTVV.

This clonotype was observed at least ten times. This chain uses TRBV5-1 with TRBJ2-1; TRBD2 agrees at 10 bases. Germline V CDR1 and CDR2: SGHRS, YFSETQ. V dropped 5 bases and J dropped 4; count of bases not matched to a gene: 3. The CDR3 length is 14 residues. CDR3 amino acids: CASSSSGSYNEQFF. The DNA for the CDR3 is TGCGCCAGCAGTTCTAGCGGGAGTTACAATGAGCAGTTCTTC.

This clonotype was detected ten times or more. The chain joins TRBV5-1 to TRBJ1-2; tentative D call: TRBD1 (5 bases). The CDR3 extends over 13 amino acids. Germline values: CDR1 SGHRS, CDR2 YFSETQ. V gave up 3 bases and J gave up 2 bases, with 8 bases separating them. CDR3 DNA sequence: TGCGCCAGCAGCTCCCCAGGGAACTATGGCTACACCTTC. This encodes CASSSPGNYGYTF.

This clonotype was detected ten times or more. The chain uses TRBV12-3 or TRBV12-4 and TRBJ2-7; no definite D call. The CDR3 sequence is 12 residues long. Trimming left V 5 bases short and J 3 bases short, with 8 bases between. The CDR3 region is CASSVSIYEQYF. DNA of the CDR3: TGTGCCAGCAGTGTCTCAATCTACGAGCAGTACTTC.

This clonotype has at least ten counts. This chain joins TRBV11-2 and TRBJ2-7; D is uncertain. Germline CDR1 is SGHAT and CDR2 is FQNNGV. CDR3 length: 15 residues. V lost 1 base and J lost 4, with 14 bases in between. CDR3 sequence (DNA): TGTGCCAGCAGCTTAGTAGCTAGACCCTCTTACGAGCAGTACTTC. It yields the protein CASSLVARPSYEQYF.

This clonotype was recorded at least ten times. The chain recombines TRBV4-1 with TRBJ2-1; D might be TRBD1 or TRBD2, each matching 5 bases. V was clipped by 3 bases and J by 16 bases, with 25 bases between them. Germline CDR1 reads MGHRA; CDR2 reads YSYEKL. The CDR3 sequence is 15 residues long. CDR3 sequence (DNA): TGCGCCAGCAGCCAGGGGGTGGGGTTCCGGTCGGGTCATTTCTTC. Protein product: CASSQGVGFRSGHFF.

This clonotype was picked up a small number of times. The chain combines TRBV6-1 with TRBJ2-5, with D unresolved. V shed 2 bases and J shed 2 bases, with 12 bases lying between them. Per germline, CDR1 MNHNS and CDR2 SASEGT. CDR3 length: 15 residues. CDR3 in DNA: TGTGCCAGCAGTGAACTTTTGTCGGTACAAGAGACCCAGTACTTC. Its protein product is CASSELLSVQETQYF.

In this sample, this clonotype turned up a few times. V usage is TRBV15 and J usage is TRBJ2-2, with D perhaps assigned TRBD1 or TRBD2 (5 bases each). Germline assignment: CDR1 LNHNV and CDR2 YYDKDF (reference sequence). V was cut by 4 bases and J by 3 bases, with 15 bases left in between. This CDR3 is built from 16 residues. The CDR3 DNA is TGTGCCACCAGCAAGGGGACGGGTTCTTACACCGGGGAGCTGTTTTTT. Translating gives CATSKGTGSYTGELFF.

This clonotype was counted ten times or more. The chain uses TRBV5-5 and TRBJ2-2; possibly TRBD2 for D (6 bases). V lost 4 bases to trimming and J lost 2 bases, with 12 bases between them. CDR1 is SGHKS and CDR2 is YYEKEE in the germline V gene (reference sequence). The CDR3 loop spans 15 amino acids. DNA of the CDR3: TGTGCCAGCAGCGGCCGGGACTTCAACACCGGGGAGCTGTTTTTT. Amino acid sequence: CASSGRDFNTGELFF.

The chain uses TRBV19 and TRBJ2-3; D possibly corresponds to TRBD2 (5 bases). This CDR3 is built from 14 residues. Germline CDR1 LNHDA, CDR2 SQIVND (reference sequence). Trimming removed 2 bases at V and 5 bases at J, with 11 bases between. In DNA, the CDR3 is TGTGCCAGTAGTATACCCCACGAGGGAGATACGCAGTATTTT. This translates into CASSIPHEGDTQYF.

This clonotype was detected once. The rearrangement links TRBV29-1 to TRBJ1-1; the match to TRBD1 covers 9 bases. V gave up 6 bases and J gave up 4 bases; unmatched junction bases: 6. CDR3 length: 13 amino acids. Germline values: CDR1 SQVTM, CDR2 ANQGSEA. Here the CDR3 reads CSVQQGAGTEAFF. CDR3 nucleotide sequence: TGCAGCGTACAACAGGGGGCCGGCACTGAAGCTTTCTTT.

Many counts were recorded for this clonotype. The chain employs TRBV5-1 and TRBJ2-1; D might be TRBD2 (6 bases). Germline V gene data show CDR1 as SGHRS and CDR2 as YFSETQ. This CDR3 has 15 residues. Trimming removed 3 bases at V and 3 bases at J, with 13 bases between. The CDR3 DNA sequence: TGCGCCAGCAGCTACCGGGGGTTGGACTACAATGAGCAGTTCTTC. Residues: CASSYRGLDYNEQFF.

The table lists this clonotype with many counts. The chain couples TRBV15 to TRBJ2-2, with TRBD2 matching over 12 bases. After removal of 0 bases from V and 5 bases from J, the junction contained 4 bases not matched to a gene. Per germline, CDR1 LNHNV and CDR2 YYDKDF (reference sequence). This CDR3 comprises 17 residues. CDR3 sequence reads: CATSRDRLAGVTGELFF. The CDR3 bases are TGTGCCACCAGCAGAGACCGACTAGCGGGAGTTACCGGGGAGCTGTTTTTT.

This clonotype has a handful of counts. V usage is TRBV25-1 and J usage is TRBJ2-7, with 7 bases fitting TRBD1. Germline-derived CDR1 and CDR2 are MGHDK and SYGVNS. With V trimmed by 5 bases and J by 3 bases, 10 bases remained unmatched. The CDR3 consists of 15 residues. CDR3: CASSRQGFFLYEQYF. Written as DNA, the CDR3 is TGTGCCAGCAGTAGACAGGGTTTTTTTCTCTACGAGCAGTACTTC.

This clonotype was counted ten times or more. The genes are TRBV12-3 or TRBV12-4 and TRBJ2-1, with TRBD2 as a possible D gene (6 bases). V lost 7 bases and J 4 bases, leaving 11 bases between the germline ends. CDR3 length: 13 residues. CDR3 region: CASTIGGYNEQFF. The CDR3 bases are TGTGCCAGCACCATTGGGGGGTACAATGAGCAGTTCTTC.

In its sample, this clonotype was seen many times. V gene TRBV12-3 or TRBV12-4 combines with J gene TRBJ1-1; maybe TRBD1 (6 bases). The ends were cut back, 6 bases at V and 3 bases at J, with 20 bases in the middle. The CDR3 spans 16 residues. The DNA of the CDR3 is TGTGCCAGCAGCTCCCAAAGGGGGTCTGGGTACACTGAAGCTTTCTTT. Its protein product is CASSSQRGSGYTEAFF.

This clonotype appeared many times. The genes are TRBV5-1 and TRBJ2-3; D is ambiguous. V gave up 1 base and J gave up 0 bases, with 6 bases separating them. The CDR3 length is 14 residues. Germline CDR1 reads SGHRS; CDR2 reads YFSETQ. CDR3 sequence reads: CASSLPASTDTQYF. CDR3 nucleotides: TGCGCCAGCAGCTTGCCTGCTAGCACAGATACGCAGTATTTT.